Listed here are 23 T cell receptor beta chains from one sample, sequenced in a study of CD8 T cells in ankylosing spondylitis. Whole-study findings and limits: What seemed typical of ankylosing spondylitis blood was a TCR beta motif built from several highly homologous variants.

No antigens are known for them. TCRdb ran MiXCR on the 5' RACE reads and lists one entry per CDR3 protein. The sample has some 800,000 distinct CDR3 sequences; 10% to 15% are singletons. Sequenced material: blood, either unsorted or a sorted T cell fraction (not recorded which). Receptors originate from a male donor with ankylosing spondylitis.

V gene TRBV20-1 combines with J gene TRBJ1-2; no clear D gene. Germline-derived CDR1 and CDR2 are DFQATT and SNEGSKA (reference sequence). The CDR3 contains 13 residues. Between the trimmed V and J ends, which lost 4 bases and 6 bases, there was a span of 15 bases. The CDR3, as DNA: TGCAGTGCTATTAGAGGATTTCAGCATGGCTACACCTTC. This codes for CSAIRGFQHGYTF.

The sample holds a few counts of this clonotype. The chain couples TRBV5-1 to TRBJ2-1; 13 nucleotides agree with TRBD2. CDR1 and CDR2 from the germline V gene are SGHRS and YFSETQ. The CDR3 totals 16 residues. V gave up 0 bases and J gave up 10 bases; unmatched junction bases: 7. The CDR3 is CASSLGGTSGIREQFF. As DNA, the CDR3 is TGCGCCAGCAGCTTGGGAGGGACTAGCGGGATCCGGGAGCAGTTCTTC.

This clonotype has more than one count but fewer than ten. The chain recombines TRBV24-1 with TRBJ2-1; 12 bases are shared with TRBD2. Germline-derived CDR1 and CDR2 are KGHDR and SFDVKD. The V gene end was trimmed by 3 bases and the J gene end by 5 bases; junction bases not matched to a gene: 10. This CDR3 is built from 18 residues. CDR3 region: CATSDPPTSGSPNNEQFF. The CDR3 nucleotides read TGTGCCACCAGTGATCCCCCGACTAGCGGGAGCCCCAACAATGAGCAGTTCTTC.

This clonotype was counted ten times or more. The chain carries TRBV5-1 and TRBJ1-4; tentative D call: TRBD1 (6 bases). Germline V CDR1 and CDR2: SGHRS, YFSETQ. There are 15 residues in the CDR3. V was trimmed by 4 bases and J by 4 bases, leaving 14 bases between them. CDR3 DNA: TGCGCCAGCAGCGCAGGGACATTCGGTAATGAAAAACTGTTTTTT. Its translation: CASSAGTFGNEKLFF.

The chain combines TRBV6-2 or TRBV6-3 with TRBJ1-6; 8 positions match TRBD1. The junction had 3 bases not matched to a gene; V was cut back by 2 bases and J by 9 bases. Germline CDR1 reads MNHEY; CDR2 reads SVGEGT. The CDR3 contains 14 residues. In nucleotides, the CDR3 is TGTGCCAGCAGTTACCGGACAGGGCTTTCACCCCTCCACTTT. Amino acid sequence: CASSYRTGLSPLHF.

V usage is TRBV7-9 and J usage is TRBJ1-5, with a possible D match to TRBD1 (6 bases). The ends were cut back, 3 bases at V and 0 bases at J, with 9 bases in the middle. There are 15 residues in the CDR3. Germline CDR1 is SEHNR and CDR2 is FQNEAQ (reference sequence). CDR3 in DNA: TGTGCCAGCAGCTTGACAGGTGCTAGCAATCAGCCCCAGCATTTT. It specifies CASSLTGASNQPQHF.

The chain couples TRBV10-3 to TRBJ1-1, with 7 bases lining up with TRBD1. This CDR3 has 15 amino acids. Germline-derived CDR1 and CDR2 are ENHRY and SYGVKD. V lost 3 bases to trimming and J lost 1 base; unmatched junction nucleotides: 5. CDR3 residues: CAISDPGQANTEAFF. The CDR3 bases are TGTGCCATCAGTGACCCAGGACAGGCGAACACTGAAGCTTTCTTT.

There are a few counts of this clonotype. This chain links TRBV6-5 with TRBJ2-2; D is possibly TRBD1 (6 bases). The CDR3 has 15 residues. The germline V gene encodes CDR1 MNHEY and CDR2 SVGAGI. The ends were cut back, 1 base at V and 7 bases at J, with 13 bases in the middle. DNA of the CDR3: TGTGCCAGCAGTTACTTTTCAGGGGTAGACGGGGAGCTGTTTTTT. Amino acid sequence: CASSYFSGVDGELFF.

The chain employs TRBV30 and TRBJ2-3, with TRBD2 identical over 10 bases. Per germline, CDR1 GTSNPN and CDR2 SVGIG (reference sequence). Trimming at V came to 2 bases and at J to 2 bases, leaving 7 bases not matched to a gene. The CDR3 is 16 residues long. The CDR3 DNA is TGTGCCTGGAGTCCGTGGACTAGCGGATCCACAGATACGCAGTATTTT. It encodes CAWSPWTSGSTDTQYF.

The chain carries TRBV29-1 and TRBJ1-3, with TRBD1 as a possible D gene (5 bases). CDR1 and CDR2 from the germline V gene are SQVTM and ANQGSEA. Trimming stripped 1 base from V and 2 bases from J, with 6 bases between. The CDR3 extends over 13 amino acids. The CDR3 sequence: CSVEGRAGNTIYF. CDR3 nucleotide sequence: TGCAGCGTTGAAGGCAGGGCTGGAAACACCATATATTTT.

Only a few counts were recorded for this clonotype. V usage is TRBV11-2 and J usage is TRBJ1-3, with 7 bases identical to TRBD1. CDR3 length: 18 residues. Per germline, CDR1 SGHAT and CDR2 FQNNGV. Trimming took 3 bases from V and 4 from J; bases not matched to a gene: 15. In DNA, the CDR3 is TGTGCCAGCAGCTTCTGGCATGGCGGGACAGTGAACGGAAACACCATATATTTT. It yields the protein CASSFWHGGTVNGNTIYF.

The V call is TRBV20-1, the J call TRBJ2-1; D is perhaps TRBD2 (6 bases). Looked up from germline, CDR1 is DFQATT and CDR2 is SNEGSKA (reference sequence). The V end was cut by 2 bases, the J end by 3 bases, with 11 bases between. This CDR3 has 14 amino acids. The CDR3 sequence is CSARRRDHYNEQFF. The CDR3 bases are TGCAGTGCTAGAAGGCGGGACCACTACAATGAGCAGTTCTTC.

In its sample, this clonotype was seen a few times. The V call is TRBV6-1, the J call TRBJ2-3, with D perhaps TRBD2 (6 bases). The CDR3 covers 15 residues. Trimming stripped 6 bases from V and 5 bases from J, with 18 bases between. Germline CDR1 reads MNHNS; CDR2 reads SASEGT. The CDR3 region is CASSKASGERDTQYF. CDR3 sequence (DNA): TGTGCCAGCAGCAAGGCTTCGGGGGAAAGAGATACGCAGTATTTT.

The rearrangement joins TRBV12-3 or TRBV12-4 to TRBJ1-2, with a possible D match to TRBD1 (6 bases). V shed 3 bases and J shed 6 bases, with 14 bases lying between them. CDR3 length: 14 residues. The chain's CDR3 is CASSFDRQWNGYTF. CDR3 coding DNA: TGTGCCAGCAGTTTTGACAGGCAGTGGAATGGCTACACCTTC.

The V call is TRBV6-5, the J call TRBJ2-2; a possible D gene is TRBD1 (6 bases). The germline V gene has CDR1 MNHEY and CDR2 SVGAGI. V dropped 2 bases and J dropped 0 bases, with 19 bases sitting between them. CDR3 length equals 19 residues. CDR3 nucleotide sequence: TGTGCCAGCAGTTACACGGCAGGGGCCATCCATGCGAACACCGGGGAGCTGTTTTTT. Translating it yields CASSYTAGAIHANTGELFF.

This clonotype showed up just a few times. The chain joins TRBV7-2 to TRBJ2-2; unclear D gene. This CDR3 spans 15 amino acids. Germline lookup yields CDR1 SGHTA and CDR2 FQGNSA. Trimming took off 1 base at V and 2 bases at J, with 8 bases between the two ends. CDR3 in DNA: TGTGCCAGCAGCTTAGATGCCATAAACACCGGGGAGCTGTTTTTT. It specifies CASSLDAINTGELFF. Full variable domain (outside the CDR3, taken from reference TRBV7-2 and TRBJ2-2): GAGVSQSPSNKVTEKGKDVELRCDPISGHTALYWYRQSLGQGLEFLIYFQGNSAPDKSGLPSDRFSAERTGGSVSTLTIQRTQQEDSAVYLCASSLDAINTGELFFGEGSRLTVL.

With respect to this clonotype: A much larger clone differs by one base, so this may be a read error. V usage is TRBV20-1 and J usage is TRBJ2-3; D could derive from TRBD1 or TRBD2 (5 bases each). CDR3 size: 13 residues. The V end was cut by 1 base, the J end by 4 bases, with 9 bases between. Germline V gene sequence: CDR1 DFQATT, CDR2 SNEGSKA (reference sequence). The CDR3 spells CSARGRGSDTQYF. In nucleotides, the CDR3 is TGCAGTGCTAGAGGACGGGGCTCAGATACGCAGTATTTT.

The V call is TRBV27, the J call TRBJ1-1; TRBD1 is a possible D gene (5 bases). Germline assignment: CDR1 MNHEY and CDR2 SMNVEV (reference sequence). The CDR3 runs to 14 residues. V gave up 4 bases and J gave up 1 base, with 10 bases separating them. The CDR3 DNA is TGTGCCAGCAGTTGGGACGGGGGGAACACTGAAGCTTTCTTT. It encodes CASSWDGGNTEAFF.

Only a few counts were recorded for this clonotype. The chain combines TRBV18 with TRBJ2-1, with 13 bases that match TRBD2. This CDR3 has 16 residues. The germline gives CDR1 KGHSH, CDR2 LQKENI. Trimming took 5 bases from V and 10 from J; bases not matched to a gene: 11. The CDR3 reads CASSAGLAGATGEQFF. For the CDR3, the DNA is TGTGCCAGCTCAGCCGGACTAGCGGGGGCCACAGGGGAGCAGTTCTTC.

This clonotype was counted only a few times. The chain is built from TRBV7-2 and TRBJ1-1; 7 positions match TRBD1. The CDR3 runs to 16 residues. Germline V gene sequence: CDR1 SGHTA, CDR2 FQGNSA. With V trimmed by 8 bases and J by 2 bases, 14 bases remained unmatched. CDR3 coding DNA: TGTGCCAGCCAGCCTACGGGCGGGACAGTAAACACTGAAGCTTTCTTT. This encodes CASQPTGGTVNTEAFF.

The table lists this clonotype with a few counts. This sequence joins TRBV20-1 and TRBJ2-2; D is unresolved. Germline CDR1 is DFQATT and CDR2 is SNEGSKA (reference sequence). The CDR3 covers 14 residues. Trimming removed 3 bases at V and 0 bases at J, with 8 bases between. CDR3 protein: CSASGPPNTGELFF. Here the CDR3 DNA reads TGCAGTGCTAGCGGACCCCCGAACACCGGGGAGCTGTTTTTT.

This clonotype was observed a few times. V usage is TRBV6-2 or TRBV6-3 and J usage is TRBJ1-5; D may be TRBD1 (5 bases). The germline V gene has CDR1 MNHEY and CDR2 SVGEGT. The CDR3 contains 15 residues. V was trimmed by 1 base and J by 4 bases, leaving 11 bases between them. For the CDR3, the DNA is TGTGCCAGCAGTTACTATGGGGGACCGAATCAGCCCCAGCATTTT. Translating gives CASSYYGGPNQPQHF.

This sequence joins TRBV5-1 and TRBJ2-1, with 16 nucleotides matching TRBD2. This CDR3 is built from 16 residues. V was clipped by 1 base and J by 8 bases; unmatched bases: 3. CDR1 and CDR2 from the germline V gene are SGHRS and YFSETQ. The CDR3 bases are TGCGCCAGCAGCTTGTTAGGGACTAGCGGGGGGGATGAGCAGTTCTTC. The encoded protein is CASSLLGTSGGDEQFF.